A single sample is the source of the 30 T cell receptor beta chains below, sequenced in a study of blood T cell repertoires in COVID-19. This table comes from immunoSEQ multiplex PCR, and its TCRdb copy is limited to in-frame clones, with some not included. The sample shows 100,000 to 150,000 clones, 80% to 90% of them seen only once. The sequencing sample was made of peripheral blood. The source is a man aged 35-49 years with acute or convalescent COVID-19.

The J gene is TRBJ1-3, the V gene TRBV5-1; maybe TRBD1 (5 bases). V gave up 0 bases and J gave up 1 base, with 20 bases separating them. CDR1 is SGHRS, CDR2 YFSETQ, per germline. The CDR3 contains 19 residues. The CDR3 DNA reads TGCGCCAGCAGCTTGGGATCCTCCGGGACGCGGGGATCTGGAAACACCATATATTTT. Amino acid sequence: CASSLGSSGTRGSGNTIYF.

The V gene is TRBV4-3, the J gene TRBJ2-7; 7 bases line up with TRBD2. V lost 0 bases and J lost 0; bases outside the gene matches: 8. Germline CDR1 LGHNA, CDR2 YSLEER. The CDR3 extends over 17 amino acids. The CDR3 loop reads CASSQDIPGTTSYEQYF. DNA for the CDR3: TGCGCCAGCAGCCAAGATATTCCCGGGACTACCTCCTACGAGCAGTACTTC.

The genes are TRBV18 and TRBJ1-1; D not certain. V dropped 7 bases and J dropped 4 bases, with 13 bases sitting between them. Germline CDR1 reads KGHSH; CDR2 reads LQKENI. This CDR3 has 13 residues. The CDR3 DNA follows: TGTGCCAGCTGCAGCGGGGTACGCACTGAAGCTTTCTTT. This translates into CASCSGVRTEAFF.

This chain connects TRBV19 to TRBJ2-7; D gene uncertain. V lost 6 bases and J 6 bases, leaving 21 bases between the germline ends. This CDR3 is built from 15 residues. Per the germline V gene, CDR1 is LNHDA and CDR2 is SQIVND (reference sequence). This CDR3 reads CASSGLKLPRSEQYF. The CDR3 nucleotides read TGTGCCAGTAGCGGGTTGAAGCTACCGCGCTCCGAGCAGTACTTC.

The chain has TRBV6-6 and TRBJ1-2; tentative D call: TRBD1 (5 bases). Germline CDR1 is MNHNY and CDR2 is SVGAGI (reference sequence). This CDR3 region has 15 residues. V lost 2 bases and J lost 6, with 16 bases in between. The CDR3 nucleotides read TGTGCCAGCAGTTACGCATCGACAGAAACCCATGGCTACACCTTC. Its protein product is CASSYASTETHGYTF.

The gene calls are TRBV6-1 and TRBJ2-1, with TRBD1 identical over 8 bases. The CDR3 spans 14 residues. V trimming: 1 base; J trimming: 4 bases; junction bases outside the gene matches: 0. Germline V gene lookup returns CDR1 MNHNS and CDR2 SASEGT. The CDR3 spells CASSEGTGYNEQFF. CDR3 DNA: TGTGCCAGCAGTGAAGGGACAGGGTACAATGAGCAGTTCTTC.

CDR3 bases: TGTGCCAGCAGCAAATCGGACAGGCCCAGCAATCAGCCCCAGCATTTT. Translation gives CASSKSDRPSNQPQHF. The chain links TRBV21-1 to TRBJ1-5; TRBD1 reflects the table's D call only, with no check against the DNA. TRBV21-1 is a known pseudogene. This CDR3 region has 16 residues.

V is TRBV6-6 and J is TRBJ2-7; no clear D. Germline CDR1 MNHNY, CDR2 SVGAGI (reference sequence). This CDR3 is 13 amino acids long. The V end was cut by 6 bases, the J end by 1 base, with 10 bases between. CDR3 bases: TGTGCCAGCAGCCAGACTGCTTCCTACGAGCAGTACTTC. Its translation is CASSQTASYEQYF.

The chain joins TRBV6-5 to TRBJ1-1; D unresolved. The CDR3 consists of 12 residues. The V gene's germline CDR1 is MNHEY and CDR2 SVGAGI. The ends were cut back, 8 bases at V and 0 bases at J, with 7 bases in the middle. The chain's CDR3 is CASPAVNTEAFF. The CDR3 DNA is TGTGCCAGCCCGGCGGTGAACACTGAAGCTTTCTTT.

This chain links TRBV7-2 with TRBJ1-5; the match to TRBD1 covers 7 bases. The CDR3 extends over 15 amino acids. Per the germline V gene, CDR1 is SGHTA and CDR2 is FQGNSA. V gave up 0 bases and J gave up 7 bases; unmatched junction bases: 6. CDR3 loop: CASSLAGGGKQPQHF. Here the CDR3 DNA reads TGTGCCAGCAGCTTAGCAGGGGGCGGAAAACAGCCCCAGCATTTT.

This clone occurred a few times. The junction and the germline gene differ at one end; a read error may be behind it. J is TRBJ2-7 and V is TRBV6-6; 7 bases agree with TRBD1. Germline CDR1 and CDR2: MNHNY and SVGAGI (reference sequence). There are 10 residues in the CDR3. CDR3: CASSRDSIHF. Here the CDR3 DNA reads TGTGCCAGCAGCCGGGACAGTATCCACTTC.

The rearrangement links TRBV29-1 to TRBJ1-1; D is unclear. CDR3 length: 12 amino acids. Germline V gene lookup returns CDR1 SQVTM and CDR2 ANQGSEA. Between the trimmed V and J ends, which lost 7 bases and 0 bases, there was a span of 9 bases. The chain's CDR3 is CSGMSMNTEAFF. CDR3 sequence (DNA): TGCAGCGGCATGAGCATGAACACTGAAGCTTTCTTT.

This chain links TRBV19 with TRBJ2-1, with 7 nucleotides matching TRBD2. Germline V gene lookup returns CDR1 LNHDA and CDR2 SQIVND (reference sequence). CDR3 length equals 11 residues. V dropped 8 bases and J dropped 10; count of bases not matched to a gene: 5. The CDR3 nucleotides read TGTGCCAGTCGGACTAGTTTGGAGCAGTTCTTC. It encodes CASRTSLEQFF.

V gene TRBV12-3 or TRBV12-4 combines with J gene TRBJ1-1; maybe TRBD1 (5 bases). The CDR3 contains 13 residues. V lost 2 bases and J 3 bases, leaving 7 bases between the germline ends. The CDR3 here is CASSLRGYTEAFF. In nucleotides, the CDR3 is TGTGCCAGCAGTTTACGGGGGTACACTGAAGCTTTCTTT.

This clone was seen only once. The CDR3 protein is CASSSPGTPTRGEQFF. In DNA, the CDR3 is TGTGCCAGCAGTTCCCCTGGGACTCCAACAAGAGGTGAGCAGTTCTTC. The chain is built from TRBV6-5 and TRBJ2-1; D possibly corresponds to TRBD2 (6 bases). This CDR3 has 16 amino acids. From germline, CDR1 is MNHEY and CDR2 SVGAGI. Trimming pared 4 bases from V and 9 bases from J, leaving 22 bases between.

The chain has TRBV7-6 and TRBJ1-4; no clear D. In germline, CDR1 is SGHVS, CDR2 FNYEAQ. The CDR3 length is 16 residues. V was clipped by 1 base and J by 3 bases, with 12 bases between them. Here the CDR3 reads CASSLESGLPNEKLFF. The CDR3 DNA reads TGTGCCAGCAGCTTAGAGAGCGGGCTTCCTAATGAAAAACTGTTTTTT.

This chain joins TRBV5-1 and TRBJ2-7; D perhaps matches TRBD1 (6 bases). CDR3 length: 13 residues. CDR1 and CDR2 (germline): SGHRS, YFSETQ. V gave up 2 bases and J gave up 3 bases, with 9 bases separating them. In nucleotides, the CDR3 is TGCGCCAGCAGCTTAAACAGGGACTACGAGCAGTACTTC. It translates to CASSLNRDYEQYF.

The chain employs TRBV5-1 and TRBJ2-5; 8 positions agree with TRBD1. CDR3 length: 15 residues. Germline-derived CDR1 and CDR2 are SGHRS and YFSETQ. The V and J ends lost 2 bases and 5 bases, in that order; junction bases with no gene match: 8. CDR3 coding DNA: TGCGCCAGCAGCTTCGCTCAGGGGGCCGGGGAGACCCAGTACTTC. Translation gives CASSFAQGAGETQYF.

The V gene is TRBV5-8, the J gene TRBJ2-3; TRBD2 agrees at 7 bases. The CDR3 extends over 15 amino acids. The junction had 8 bases not matched to a gene; V was cut back by 6 bases and J by 1 base. CDR1 is SGHTS and CDR2 is YDEGEE in the germline V gene. The CDR3: CASTLRESGTDTQYF. CDR3 DNA sequence: TGTGCCAGCACCCTGCGGGAGTCGGGCACAGATACGCAGTATTTT.

The rearrangement links TRBV6-5 to TRBJ2-1; 9 nucleotides align to TRBD1. The V segment lost 7 bases and the J segment 8 bases; nucleotides outside the gene matches: 9. CDR1 and CDR2 (germline): MNHEY, SVGAGI. This CDR3 is built from 14 residues. The CDR3 nucleotides read TGTGCCAGCACCTGGACAGGGGTGGTGGATGAGCAGTTCTTC. Protein product: CASTWTGVVDEQFF.

This chain links TRBV7-9 with TRBJ1-2; possible D gene TRBD1, 5 bases. The V end lost 6 bases, the J end lost 6 bases, and 17 bases lay between the germline ends. Looked up from germline, CDR1 is SEHNR and CDR2 is FQNEAQ (reference sequence). The CDR3 covers 14 residues. The CDR3 spells CASRSTGGENGYTF. The CDR3, as DNA: TGTGCCAGCAGATCCACAGGTGGTGAGAATGGCTACACCTTC.

The chain carries TRBV5-1 and TRBJ2-7; TRBD2 aligns across 8 bases. This CDR3 spans 14 amino acids. The germline V gene has CDR1 SGHRS and CDR2 YFSETQ. V lost 2 bases, J lost 2 bases, and 3 bases stayed unmatched. The CDR3 loop reads CASSFGSGTYEQYF. CDR3 nucleotide sequence: TGCGCCAGCAGCTTCGGTAGCGGGACCTACGAGCAGTACTTC.

The chain is built from TRBV4-3 and TRBJ1-2; D is unclear. The CDR3 is made up of 15 amino acids. Germline V CDR1 and CDR2: LGHNA, YSLEER. Trimming pared 0 bases from V and 1 base from J, leaving 9 bases between. The CDR3, as DNA: TGCGCCAGCAGCCAAGACCGCGCATTTAACTATGGCTACACCTTC. This codes for CASSQDRAFNYGYTF.

V gene TRBV7-9 combines with J gene TRBJ2-1; D gene uncertain. The CDR3 sequence is 16 residues long. V was trimmed by 5 bases and J by 0 bases, leaving 14 bases between them. Germline V gene sequence: CDR1 SEHNR, CDR2 FQNEAQ (reference sequence). CDR3 sequence: CASSPRALSSYNEQFF. The CDR3 nucleotides are TGTGCCAGCAGCCCTCGCGCGTTGAGCTCCTACAATGAGCAGTTCTTC.

This clone appeared a few times. The chain employs TRBV9 and TRBJ1-5, with TRBD1 matching over 8 bases. The CDR3 totals 14 residues. V lost 3 bases and J lost 6; bases outside the gene matches: 5. The V gene's germline CDR1 is SGDLS and CDR2 YYNGEE. CDR3 nucleotides: TGTGCCAGCAGCGCCGGACAGGGTACTCAGCCCCAGCATTTT. Its translation: CASSAGQGTQPQHF.

The V and J genes are TRBV9 and TRBJ1-2; no clear D. From germline, CDR1 is SGDLS and CDR2 YYNGEE. The CDR3 runs to 14 residues. V lost 4 bases, J lost 7 bases, and 17 bases lay in between. The CDR3 DNA is TGTGCCAGCAGCCCCGCGATTATCTCTACTGGCTACACCTTC. Its protein product is CASSPAIISTGYTF.

This chain joins TRBV19 and TRBJ1-4; TRBD1 is a possible D gene (6 bases). The CDR3 is 15 amino acids. Trimming shortened V by 5 bases and J by 7 bases, and 17 bases separated the two germline ends. Germline CDR1 reads LNHDA; CDR2 reads SQIVND (reference sequence). The CDR3 loop is CASSPGQQLSEKLFF. Written as DNA, the CDR3 is TGTGCCAGTAGTCCTGGACAGCAACTAAGTGAAAAACTGTTTTTT.

In this sample, this clone turned up once. This chain uses TRBV6-2 or TRBV6-3 with TRBJ1-2, with a weak D call TRBD1 (5 bases). The CDR3 runs to 16 residues. Trimming shortened V by 6 bases and J by 8 bases, and 25 bases separated the two germline ends. Germline CDR1 and CDR2: MNHEY and SVGEGT. In DNA form, the CDR3 reads TGTGCCAGCAGCTCCCACTCTGGACAACACAAGAAGGGCTACACCTTC. Translating it yields CASSSHSGQHKKGYTF.

At least ten counts were recorded for this clone. The V and J genes are TRBV6-2 or TRBV6-3 and TRBJ2-7; 9 positions agree with TRBD2. V was clipped by 4 bases and J by 3 bases; unmatched bases: 1. Germline V gene sequence: CDR1 MNHEY, CDR2 SVGEGT. CDR3 size: 13 residues. CDR3 nucleotide sequence: TGTGCCAGCAGTTTTAGCGGGGGCTACGAGCAGTACTTC. Protein: CASSFSGGYEQYF.

The rearrangement uses TRBV7-2 and TRBJ1-2, with TRBD1 matching over 7 bases. Trimming took 5 bases from V and 0 from J; bases not matched to a gene: 6. This CDR3 is 15 amino acids long. CDR1 and CDR2 (germline): SGHTA, FQGNSA. The CDR3 loop is CASSPEGQPNYGYTF. The CDR3, as DNA: TGTGCCAGCAGCCCTGAGGGACAGCCTAACTATGGCTACACCTTC.